The source of this TCR beta chain is a study of neurological immune-mediated disorders. Trimming took off 4 bases at V and 7 bases at J, with 23 bases between the two ends. Per the germline V gene, CDR1 is KGHSH and CDR2 is LQKENI. The CDR3 is made up of 16 amino acids. TCRdb ran MiXCR on the 5' RACE reads and lists one entry per CDR3 protein. The sample carries roughly 30,000 distinct CDR3 sequences, 6.6% recorded once. Individuals who volunteered at a blood bank located in Maryland, USA, made up the group of healthy controls. From 2 million PBMCs stored at -80 C, the unsorted libraries were generated.

The sequence was collected from a woman aged 45-65 years in good health. The sequenced sample consisted of PBMCs. This chain joins TRBV18 and TRBJ2-7; the D gene could be TRBD1 or TRBD2 (5 bases each). The CDR3 DNA is TGTGCCAGCTCACTTGTGGCAGGGACCGCCAGGTTGGAGCAGTACTTC. Protein sequence: CASSLVAGTARLEQYF.